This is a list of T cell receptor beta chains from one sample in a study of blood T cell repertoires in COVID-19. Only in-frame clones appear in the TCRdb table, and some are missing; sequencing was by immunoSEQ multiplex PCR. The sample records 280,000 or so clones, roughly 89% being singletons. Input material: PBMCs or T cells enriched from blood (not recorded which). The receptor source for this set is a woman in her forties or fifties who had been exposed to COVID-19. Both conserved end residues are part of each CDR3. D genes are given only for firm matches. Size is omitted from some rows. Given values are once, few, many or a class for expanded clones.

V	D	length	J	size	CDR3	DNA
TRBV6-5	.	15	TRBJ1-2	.	CASRETVSFGYGYTF	TGTGCCAGCAGGGAGACAGTTTCCTTTGGCTATGGCTACACCTTC
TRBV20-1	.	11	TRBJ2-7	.	CSASRAREQYF	TGCAGTGCTAGCAGGGCCAGGGAGCAGTACTTC
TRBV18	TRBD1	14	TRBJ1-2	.	CASSLKTGGVGYTF	TGTGCCAGCTCACTGAAGACAGGGGGCGTTGGCTACACCTTC
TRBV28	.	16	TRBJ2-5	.	CASRGVEVPYQETQYF	TGTGCCAGCAGGGGTGTGGAGGTACCGTACCAAGAGACCCAGTACTTC
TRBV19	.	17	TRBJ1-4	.	CASSIWTDRGFLEKLFF	TGTGCCAGTAGTATCTGGACAGATAGGGGCTTCCTAGAAAAACTGTTTTTT
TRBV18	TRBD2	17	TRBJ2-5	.	CASSLAVPTSGQETQYF	TGTGCCAGCTCACTCGCGGTTCCCACTAGCGGGCAAGAGACCCAGTACTTC
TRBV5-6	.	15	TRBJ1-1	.	CASSLLSGGSTEAFF	TGTGCCAGCAGCTTGTTATCTGGAGGCTCAACTGAAGCTTTCTTT
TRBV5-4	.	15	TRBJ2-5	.	CASSSFSGTGETQYF	TGTGCCAGCAGCTCCTTTAGCGGTACAGGAGAGACCCAGTACTTC
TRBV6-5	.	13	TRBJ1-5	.	CATTVNSNQPQHF	TGTGCCACCACGGTAAATAGCAATCAGCCCCAGCATTTT
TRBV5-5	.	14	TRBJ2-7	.	CASSYYPGFVEQYF	TGTGCCAGCAGCTACTACCCCGGATTCGTCGAGCAGTACTTC
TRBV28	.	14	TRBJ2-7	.	CASLRAGAWGEQYF	TGTGCCAGCCTCCGGGCAGGGGCTTGGGGCGAGCAGTACTTC
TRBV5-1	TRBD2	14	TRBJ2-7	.	CASRDTSGVYEQYF	TGCGCCAGCAGGGACACTAGCGGGGTATACGAGCAGTACTTC
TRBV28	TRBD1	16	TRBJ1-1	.	CASSPRTGSANTEAFF	TGTGCCAGCAGTCCCCGGACAGGGTCAGCTAACACTGAAGCTTTCTTT
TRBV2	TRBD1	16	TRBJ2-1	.	CASSETGGSSYNEQFF	TGTGCCAGCAGTGAAACAGGGGGGAGCTCCTACAATGAGCAGTTCTTC
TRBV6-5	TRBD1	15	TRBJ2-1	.	CANAPGQGRRWEQFF	TGTGCCAATGCCCCCGGACAGGGGCGTCGGTGGGAGCAGTTCTTC
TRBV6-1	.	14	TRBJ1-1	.	CASSERQVNTEAFF	TGTGCCAGCAGTGAACGACAGGTTAACACTGAAGCTTTCTTT
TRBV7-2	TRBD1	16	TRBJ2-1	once	CASSTAGGGQGIEQFF	TGTGCCAGCAGCACTGCAGGAGGGGGACAGGGTATAGAGCAGTTCTTC
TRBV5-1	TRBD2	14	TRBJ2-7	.	CASSPGLAVDEQYF	TGCGCCAGCAGCCCTGGGCTAGCGGTCGACGAGCAGTACTTC
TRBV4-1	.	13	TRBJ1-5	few	CASSQEDNRPQHF	TGCGCCAGCAGCCAAGAGGACAATCGGCCCCAGCATTTT
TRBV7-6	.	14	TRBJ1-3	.	CASTPEGGGNTIYF	TGTGCCAGCACCCCGGAGGGTGGTGGAAACACCATATATTTT
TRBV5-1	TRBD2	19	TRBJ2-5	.	CASSLWTSGGVFPWETQYF	TGCGCCAGCAGCTTATGGACTAGCGGGGGGGTCTTTCCCTGGGAGACCCAGTACTTC
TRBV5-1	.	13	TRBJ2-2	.	CASSPEVTGELFF	TGCGCCAGCAGCCCGGAGGTGACGGGGGAGCTGTTTTTT
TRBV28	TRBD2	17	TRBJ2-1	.	CASSLEPGLAGGNEQFF	TGTGCCAGCAGTTTAGAGCCCGGACTAGCGGGGGGCAATGAGCAGTTCTTC
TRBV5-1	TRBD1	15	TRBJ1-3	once	CASSLQGASGNTIYF	TGCGCCAGCAGCTTACAGGGGGCCTCTGGAAACACCATATATTTT
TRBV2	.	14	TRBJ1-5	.	CASSALGVGQPQHF	TGTGCCAGCAGTGCCCTGGGAGTAGGGCAGCCCCAGCATTTT
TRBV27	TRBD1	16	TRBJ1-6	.	CASSDTGVSYNSPLHF	TGTGCCAGCAGTGACACAGGGGTCTCCTATAATTCACCCCTCCACTTT
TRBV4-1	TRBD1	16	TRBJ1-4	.	CASSQATGTENEKLFF	TGCGCCAGCAGCCAAGCCACCGGGACAGAAAATGAAAAACTGTTTTTT
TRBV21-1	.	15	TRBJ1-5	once	CASSKSWQSNQPQHF	TGTGCCAGCAGCAAATCATGGCAATCCAATCAGCCCCAGCATTTT
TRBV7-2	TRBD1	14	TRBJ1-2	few	CASSYTGTGAGYTF	TGTGCCAGCAGCTACACCGGGACAGGGGCTGGCTACACCTTC
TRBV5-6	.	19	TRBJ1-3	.	CASSSPASEMRTLGNTIYF	TGTGCCAGCAGCTCCCCCGCGTCAGAAATGAGGACACTTGGAAACACCATATATTTT
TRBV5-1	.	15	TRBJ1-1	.	CASSLGPQGVPEAFF	TGCGCCAGCAGCTTGGGCCCCCAAGGGGTCCCTGAAGCTTTCTTT
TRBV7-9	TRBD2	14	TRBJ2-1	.	CASSSEGLAGEQFF	TGTGCCAGCAGCTCGGAGGGACTAGCCGGTGAGCAGTTCTTC
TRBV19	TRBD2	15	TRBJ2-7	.	CASSTLAGASYEQYF	TGTGCCAGTAGTACCCTAGCGGGCGCTTCCTACGAGCAGTACTTC
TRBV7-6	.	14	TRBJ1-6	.	CASSRRLYNSPLHF	TGTGCCAGCAGCCGGAGGCTCTATAATTCACCCCTCCACTTT
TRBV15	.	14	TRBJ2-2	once	CATSLGGNTGELFF	TGTGCCACCAGCCTGGGGGGGAACACCGGGGAGCTGTTTTTT
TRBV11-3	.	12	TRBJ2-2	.	CASSRGGGTMFF	TGTGCCAGCAGCCGAGGGGGGGGGACGATGTTTTTT
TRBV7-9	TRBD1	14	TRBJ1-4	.	CASSLGQGYEKLFF	TGTGCCAGCAGCTTAGGACAGGGTTATGAAAAACTGTTTTTT
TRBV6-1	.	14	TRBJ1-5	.	CASSEGAGNQPQHF	TGTGCCAGCAGTGAAGGGGCGGGAAATCAGCCCCAGCATTTT
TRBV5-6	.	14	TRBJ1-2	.	CASSFLGPNYGYTF	TGTGCCAGCAGCTTCTTGGGGCCCAACTATGGCTACACCTTC
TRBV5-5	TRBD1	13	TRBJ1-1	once	CASSFGQALWAFF	TGTGCCAGCAGCTTCGGACAGGCCCTATGGGCTTTCTTT
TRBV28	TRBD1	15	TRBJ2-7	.	CASSGDRDRTYEQYF	TGTGCCAGCAGTGGGGACCGGGACAGGACCTACGAGCAGTACTTC
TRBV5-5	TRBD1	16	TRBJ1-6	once	CASSLLGGTGDSPLHF	TGTGCCAGCAGCTTGTTAGGCGGTACAGGGGATTCACCCCTCCACTTT
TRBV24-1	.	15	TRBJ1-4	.	CATSDRTEPNEKLFF	TGTGCCACCAGTGACAGGACAGAGCCCAATGAAAAACTGTTTTTT
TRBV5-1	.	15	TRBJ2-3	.	CASRAVGGNTDTQYF	TGCGCCAGCAGGGCCGTGGGGGGAAACACAGATACGCAGTATTTT